The next 17 T cell receptor beta chains were all read from a single sample in a study of CD8 T cells in ankylosing spondylitis. TCRdb independently ran MiXCR on the 5' RACE reads; one entry per CDR3 protein. The sample consists of roughly 200,000 distinct CDR3 sequences, about 26% of them appearing once. Sequencing used blood, either unsorted or a sorted T cell fraction (not recorded which). The receptor set was obtained from a male donor with ankylosing spondylitis or in good health (not recorded which).

This clonotype showed up many times. The CDR3 coding sequence is TGCAGCGCGGGACACCCAAATGAAAAACTGTTTTTT. Translating gives CSAGHPNEKLFF. The chain recombines TRBV29-1 with TRBJ1-4; tentative D call: TRBD1 (6 bases). V lost 7 bases and J lost 5, with 11 bases in between. Germline V lookup: CDR1 SQVTM, CDR2 ANQGSEA. The CDR3 totals 12 residues.

The J gene is TRBJ2-3, the V gene TRBV29-1; TRBD2 aligns across 8 bases. Germline V lookup: CDR1 SQVTM, CDR2 ANQGSEA. The CDR3 length is 14 residues. With 7 bases clipped from V and 0 bases from J, the junction kept 6 bases outside the gene matches. The CDR3 DNA reads TGCAGCGCCCAGTTAGCGGGAAGCACAGATACGCAGTATTTT. It codes for CSAQLAGSTDTQYF.

This clonotype was observed many times. The chain has TRBV5-1 and TRBJ2-3, with D unclear. Germline V gene sequence: CDR1 SGHRS, CDR2 YFSETQ. CDR3 length: 16 residues. The ends were cut back, 2 bases at V and 0 bases at J, with 13 bases in the middle. The CDR3 region is CASSFGMPSSTDTQYF. In DNA form, the CDR3 reads TGCGCCAGCAGCTTTGGCATGCCAAGCAGCACAGATACGCAGTATTTT.

This clonotype was recorded at least ten times. The V and J genes are TRBV5-1 and TRBJ1-1; no definite D call. V gave up 1 base and J gave up 4 bases, with 11 bases separating them. Germline V gene data show CDR1 as SGHRS and CDR2 as YFSETQ. This CDR3 is built from 14 residues. The CDR3 here is CASSLTGMGTEAFF. CDR3 coding DNA: TGCGCCAGCAGCTTGACGGGGATGGGCACTGAAGCTTTCTTT. Full variable domain (rest looked up from reference TRBV5-1 and TRBJ1-1): KAGVTQTPRYLIKTRGQQVTLSCSPISGHRSVSWYQQTPGQGLQFLFEYFSETQRNKGNFPGRFSGRQFSNSRSEMNVSTLELGDSALYLCASSLTGMGTEAFFGQGTRLTVV.

The table lists this clonotype with a few counts. The chain uses TRBV7-8 and TRBJ2-5, with 10 nucleotides matching TRBD2. The CDR3 is 15 amino acids. The junction had 6 bases not matched to a gene; V was cut back by 7 bases and J by 1 base. Germline loops: CDR1 SGHVS, CDR2 FQNEAQ. CDR3: CASTPAGGIQETQYF. The CDR3 nucleotides are TGTGCCAGCACCCCAGCGGGAGGGATCCAAGAGACCCAGTACTTC. Together with reference TRBV7-8 and TRBJ2-5, the CDR3 gives the full variable domain: GAGVSQSPRYKVAKRGQDVALRCDPISGHVSLFWYQQALGQGPEFLTYFQNEAQLDKSGLPSDRFFAERPEGSVSTLKIQRTQQEDSAVYLCASTPAGGIQETQYFGPGTRLLVL.

This clonotype was found a few times. The chain combines TRBV6-4 with TRBJ2-1, with D maybe TRBD2 (5 bases). Deletions cut 6 bases from V and 0 bases from J, with 15 bases between. Germline CDR1 and CDR2: MRHNA and SNTAGT. The CDR3 loop spans 16 amino acids. CDR3 sequence: CASSPIATLSYNEQFF. CDR3 nucleotide sequence: TGTGCCAGCAGCCCTATAGCGACGCTCTCCTACAATGAGCAGTTCTTC.

This clonotype was observed at least ten times. The V call is TRBV28, the J call TRBJ1-5, with a weak D call TRBD1 (5 bases). V was cut by 3 bases and J by 2 bases, with 8 bases left in between. The CDR3 runs to 14 residues. The germline CDR1 and CDR2 sequences are MDHEN and SYDVKM. The CDR3 sequence: CASSFGTGNQPQHF. CDR3 bases: TGTGCCAGCAGTTTCGGGACGGGCAATCAGCCCCAGCATTTT.

J is TRBJ2-1 and V is TRBV5-1; D may be TRBD2 (6 bases). Deletions cut 4 bases from V and 9 bases from J, with 17 bases between. CDR1 is SGHRS and CDR2 is YFSETQ in the germline V gene. The CDR3 extends over 14 amino acids. The CDR3 nucleotides read TGCGCCAGCAGCGTAGTTGCGGAGGGTGGTGAGCAGTTCTTC. Translated, it gives CASSVVAEGGEQFF. Combining the CDR3 with reference TRBV5-1 and TRBJ2-1 gives the whole variable domain KAGVTQTPRYLIKTRGQQVTLSCSPISGHRSVSWYQQTPGQGLQFLFEYFSETQRNKGNFPGRFSGRQFSNSRSEMNVSTLELGDSALYLCASSVVAEGGEQFFGPGTRLTVL.

This clonotype has at least ten counts. This chain joins TRBV6-1 and TRBJ1-5, with TRBD1 matching 7 bases. V shed 5 bases, J shed 7 bases, and the junction held 5 bases outside the gene matches. Germline CDR1 and CDR2: MNHNS and SASEGT. CDR3 length: 13 amino acids. CDR3 sequence reads: CASSRQGGQPQHF. In DNA form, the CDR3 reads TGTGCCAGCAGTCGACAGGGAGGACAGCCCCAGCATTTT.

The table lists this clonotype with a few counts. J is TRBJ2-3 and V is TRBV27; perhaps TRBD2 as D (6 bases). Per the germline V gene, CDR1 is MNHEY and CDR2 is SMNVEV (reference sequence). The CDR3 totals 15 residues. V was trimmed by 1 base and J by 0 bases, leaving 8 bases between them. CDR3 sequence (DNA): TGTGCCAGCAGTTTATTGGGGACTAGCACAGATACGCAGTATTTT. Amino acids: CASSLLGTSTDTQYF.

The chain links TRBV5-4 to TRBJ1-1; D gene unclear. Trimming took 0 bases from V and 0 from J, leaving 6 bases between them. This CDR3 has 14 residues. The germline gives CDR1 SGHNT, CDR2 YYREEE (reference sequence). The CDR3 here is CASSLVGMNTEAFF. DNA for the CDR3: TGTGCCAGCAGCTTGGTGGGAATGAACACTGAAGCTTTCTTT.

Ten or more counts support this clonotype. The chain has TRBV15 and TRBJ1-1; D not resolved. There are 15 residues in the CDR3. Germline V gene lookup returns CDR1 LNHNV and CDR2 YYDKDF (reference sequence). V lost 0 bases and J lost 11, with 19 bases in between. DNA of the CDR3: TGTGCCACCAGCAGAGAAAAGGCTGGATGGTTGGCGGCTTTCTTT. This codes for CATSREKAGWLAAFF.

The rearrangement links TRBV5-1 to TRBJ2-3; perhaps TRBD1 as D (6 bases). Trimming left V 0 bases short and J 1 base short, with 9 bases between. The CDR3 spans 15 residues. From germline, CDR1 is SGHRS and CDR2 YFSETQ. CDR3 protein: CASSLEDRGTDTQYF. CDR3 DNA: TGCGCCAGCAGCTTGGAGGACAGAGGCACAGATACGCAGTATTTT.

This chain uses TRBV29-1 with TRBJ1-4; the D is unclear. The CDR3 length is 13 residues. Germline CDR1 is SQVTM and CDR2 is ANQGSEA. Trimming shortened V by 7 bases and J by 4 bases, and 13 bases separated the two germline ends. CDR3 sequence reads: CSAYRADNEKLFF. In DNA form, the CDR3 reads TGCAGCGCCTACCGGGCAGATAATGAAAAACTGTTTTTT.

This clonotype was recorded at least ten times. The gene calls are TRBV5-1 and TRBJ1-1, with D possibly TRBD1 on 5 matching bases. The CDR3 extends over 13 amino acids. Germline V gene sequence: CDR1 SGHRS, CDR2 YFSETQ. V was shortened by 0 bases and J by 10 bases, with 13 bases between the two germline ends. The CDR3 DNA follows: TGCGCCAGCAGCTTGGCCGGGGCAGGGACAGCTTTCTTT. Translated: CASSLAGAGTAFF.

The chain links TRBV5-1 to TRBJ2-3; 8 bases agree with TRBD2. The CDR3 runs 15 residues. The germline V gene has CDR1 SGHRS and CDR2 YFSETQ. V lost 2 bases to trimming and J lost 4 bases; unmatched junction nucleotides: 6. The CDR3 DNA sequence: TGCGCCAGCAGCTTTCCAGCGGGAGTGGCAGATACGCAGTATTTT. Translating gives CASSFPAGVADTQYF.

The chain couples TRBV29-1 to TRBJ1-2; perhaps TRBD1 as D (6 bases). The CDR3 is 15 amino acids. Trimming stripped 2 bases from V and 4 bases from J, with 17 bases between. The germline V gene has CDR1 SQVTM and CDR2 ANQGSEA. CDR3 loop: CSVEFAGALRYGYTF. CDR3 in DNA: TGCAGCGTTGAATTCGCGGGGGCGCTCCGCTATGGCTACACCTTC.